The TCR beta chain described here comes from a study of T cells in Graves' hyperthyroidism and ophthalmopathy. Study conclusions and caveats: Model predictions of ophthalmopathy came a median approximately 6.8 months before onset.

The CDR3 runs 14 residues. Trimming pared 1 base from V and 2 bases from J, leaving 8 bases between. This clonotype has ten or more counts. Its antigen remains unknown. What was amplified from RNA transcripts were TCR beta CDR3 regions. First-round RT-PCR of the TCR CDR3 relied on the HTBI primer set. TCRdb processed the multiplex PCR reads anew with MiXCR; each CDR3 protein has one entry. The table lists roughly 500,000 distinct CDR3 sequences, less than 25% of them singletons. The sample comprised blood. This TCR came from a woman aged 30 to 39 with Graves' ophthalmopathy. The chain employs TRBV12-3 or TRBV12-4 and TRBJ1-1; weak D call: TRBD1 (5 bases). The CDR3 DNA follows: TGTGCCAGCAGTTTAGGGACACCAAACACTGAAGCTTTCTTT. It is translated as CASSLGTPNTEAFF.